This T cell receptor beta chain was captured by sequencing in a study of OX40 agonist ivuxolimab in advanced cancers. Overall study context: Treatment of patients was with ivuxolimab, an agonistic anti-OX40 (CD134) antibody. The dose-escalation cohort had hepatocellular carcinoma, melanoma, renal cell or head and neck cancer. One patient with hepatocellular carcinoma and two with cutaneous melanoma, three in all, had partial responses. Study-level results: What antigens the expanded peripheral T cells recognized was never established.

To note about this clone: Antigen specificity is unknown.

Measured with immunoSEQ multiplex PCR; TCRdb has only the in-frame clones, and not every one. Seen here are 100,000 to 150,000 clones, about 90% observed once, and the top ten hold 0.81%. The CDR3 extends over 17 amino acids. V was trimmed by 2 bases and J by 2 bases, leaving 15 bases between them. Germline CDR1 reads SEHNR; CDR2 reads FQNEAQ (reference sequence). The rearrangement joins TRBV7-9 to TRBJ2-2; possible D gene TRBD1, 5 bases. Source: CD4+ or CD8+ T cells sorted from blood, taken in a trial of the OX40 agonist ivuxolimab. This TCR was sampled from an adult with an advanced solid tumor such as melanoma, head and neck, liver or kidney cancer. The CDR3 reads CASSLRVQAGNTGELFF. CDR3 bases: TGTGCCAGCAGCTTAAGAGTACAGGCCGGCAACACCGGGGAGCTGTTTTTT.